The clone carrying this T cell receptor beta chain was observed at least ten times. This record belongs to a study of CD8 T cells in ankylosing spondylitis. With 3 bases removed from V and 7 bases from J, the gap between germline ends came to 7 bases. CDR3 size: 12 residues. TCRdb ran MiXCR on the 5' RACE reads and lists one entry per CDR3 protein. This table holds 200,000 to 250,000 distinct CDR3 sequences, around 8% found once. The V call is TRBV12-3 or TRBV12-4, the J call TRBJ2-1; no clear D. The specimen was blood, either unsorted or a sorted T cell fraction (not recorded which). This clonotype was sampled from a female donor with ankylosing spondylitis or in good health (not recorded which). In DNA, the CDR3 is TGTGCCAGCAGTTTCGGGCTGAATGAGCAGTTCTTC. Amino acid sequence: CASSFGLNEQFF.